The subject of this entry is one TCR beta chain. This clonotype was detected once. This clone's antigen is unknown. Being one base from a much bigger clone, this may be a read error. The sample comes from a study of prognosis after radiotherapy for stage I lung cancer (dated by TCRdb to about 2021). Study-wide context: Between early 2018 and January 2019, roughly 18 patients with stage I NSCLC were enrolled in Nanjing, China. The patients included fourteen who had newly diagnosed primary stage I lung tumors, along with about 5 others who had oligometastatic NSCLC after their primary tumor had been surgically resected. Every patient was regarded as medically inoperable, because of comorbidities in 11 to 12 cases and refusal of surgery in several cases. The cohort included approximately 13 men and over 5 women, with a median age of approximately 74 years and a range of about 53 to 90 years. On tumor histology, twelve patients had adenocarcinoma and more than 5 had squamous cell carcinoma. Image-guided IMRT or VMAT was used to deliver SBRT in 3 to 5 fractions at a biologically effective dose of at least 100 Gy. No patient received concurrent therapy alongside SBRT. Distant metastases were developed by four of the 19 patients after SBRT, at a median of around seven months, whereas no significant progression was observed in the other 15 patients. Peripheral blood TCR beta repertoires were profiled in stage I NSCLC patients before and after stereotactic body radiotherapy, and the repertoires were related to distant failure. The study sequenced 38 blood samples from some 19 patients, one before and one after SBRT per patient. General findings and caveats noted by the study authors: None of the reported P values were adjusted for multiple comparisons. After SBRT, the count of unique TCR clones dropped from a median of about 10,000 beforehand to approximately 7,300 afterward (Wilcoxon paired P=0.011). Post-SBRT Shannon entropy and its change from baseline were lower in patients who developed distant metastases; baseline Shannon entropy was not associated with metastases. The small cohort and short follow-up limited the study, so independent validation of the findings is needed. Whether the expanded TCR clones were tumor-specific was not determined. TRBV and TRBJ usage frequencies reportedly varied with metastasis status, involving two V genes at baseline and several V and two J genes after SBRT.

No patient had a history of other malignancies or prior chemotherapy or radiotherapy, and all had node-negative disease on CT and PET/CT. Around 6 milliliters of peripheral venous blood were drawn into EDTA tubes at each of two time points. PBMCs were isolated by Ficoll-Paque Plus density-gradient centrifugation. Samples were stored at -80°C immediately after collection until analysis. Reading the germline V gene gives CDR1 MGHRA and CDR2 YSYEKL. From cysteine to phenylalanine, the CDR3 is 16 amino acids long. Of the read, only the CDR3 DNA is kept; its 48 bases are in frame from base 1. Two rounds of multiplex PCR on genomic DNA were used to amplify the TCR beta CDR3 region. The first PCR round used primers specific to each TRBV and TRBJ gene, with sequences filed in Chinese patent CN105087789A. The second PCR round used universal primers. The Roche High Pure PCR Template Preparation Kit was used to extract genomic DNA from the frozen PBMCs. The libraries underwent paired-end sequencing with 151 bp reads on an Illumina HiSeq 3000. The original pipeline was this. CutAdapt was used to remove raw reads lacking the multiplex PCR primer sequences. PEAR was used to merge high-quality paired reads into contigs. MiXCR assigned TRB V, D and J gene segments to each contig by aligning to reference sequences. To remove sequencing errors, CDR3 sequences were clustered according to base quality and sequence similarity. Shannon entropy, normalized by the natural log of the productive TCR sequence number, served as the measure of diversity. Clonality was computed as one minus the ratio of Shannon entropy to the natural log of the number of unique clonotypes. The Youden index of ROC curves was used to select progression-free survival cut-offs for repertoire metrics, and analyses were performed in R 3.5.3. Using fastp trimming at Q25 and MiXCR clonotype assembly, TCRdb reanalyzed the public sequencing data and kept in-frame beta chains. CDR3 protein duplicates are merged, each entry listing the most common genes and DNA. The V and J calls come from TCRdb's annotation, not from the publication. For this sample there are more than 30,000 distinct CDR3 sequences; about 33% appear just once. The biggest ten clones account for 33% of the sample.

This sequence was found in a donor of 50 years or more with non-small cell lung cancer. This sequence uses TRBV4-1 and TRBJ2-7, with TRBD2 matching 8 junction bases. The specimen comprised PBMCs, sampled before or after stereotactic body radiation therapy (not recorded which). In nucleotides, the sequence is TGCGCCAGCATCCAAGATCTGAGCGGGAGTGGCTACGAGCAGTACTTC. The encoded protein is CASIQDLSGSGYEQYF.